Listed below are T cell receptor beta chains from one sample, sequenced in a study of long-term antiretroviral therapy in people with HIV. Generated by immunoSEQ multiplex PCR, the TCRdb table keeps only in-frame clones and is missing some. The data show over 25,000 clones, 95% to 98% seen once. The material sequenced was unsorted PBMCs, taken 7.6 years after starting antiretroviral therapy. Every receptor here comes from a man aged 25-45 years with HIV. Both conserved end residues are trimmed from each CDR3. Each record gives: CDR3 protein, V gene, J gene.

cdr3_aa: ASSLQGQANSPLH
v_call: TRBV4-3
j_call: TRBJ1-6

cdr3_aa: ATRAWSGNTIY
v_call: TRBV15
j_call: TRBJ1-3

cdr3_aa: ASSLKGTTYEQY
v_call: TRBV9
j_call: TRBJ2-7

cdr3_aa: ASSPNGQRETQY
v_call: TRBV4-3
j_call: TRBJ2-5

cdr3_aa: ASSVGPYNEQF
v_call: TRBV9
j_call: TRBJ2-1

cdr3_aa: ASSLVIDNEQF
v_call: TRBV7-9
j_call: TRBJ2-1

cdr3_aa: ASSFGGGATGEQY
v_call: TRBV11-3
j_call: TRBJ2-7

cdr3_aa: SVGGLANYNEQF
v_call: TRBV29-1
j_call: TRBJ2-1

cdr3_aa: ASSLEAHYNEQF
v_call: TRBV5-1
j_call: TRBJ2-1

cdr3_aa: ASSLIRPNTEAF
v_call: TRBV5-1
j_call: TRBJ1-1

cdr3_aa: ASSSLTGSSYEQY
v_call: TRBV7-9
j_call: TRBJ2-7

cdr3_aa: ASNALRGTADTQY
v_call: TRBV10-2
j_call: TRBJ2-3

cdr3_aa: ASSFRDRGEETQY
v_call: TRBV5-1
j_call: TRBJ2-5

cdr3_aa: ASSAQRGRGYT
v_call: TRBV6-5
j_call: TRBJ1-2

cdr3_aa: AWRENTEAF
v_call: TRBV30
j_call: TRBJ1-1

cdr3_aa: ASRLGLIGTGELF
v_call: TRBV7-6
j_call: TRBJ2-2

cdr3_aa: ASSGTGNTIY
v_call: TRBV6-6
j_call: TRBJ1-3

cdr3_aa: ASGWGTTGLGDTQY
v_call: TRBV12-5
j_call: TRBJ2-3

cdr3_aa: SSTNYGYT
v_call: TRBV20-1
j_call: TRBJ1-2

cdr3_aa: ASSFSGQIATNEKLF
v_call: TRBV5-6
j_call: TRBJ1-4

cdr3_aa: ASSPETGENTGELF
v_call: TRBV18
j_call: TRBJ2-2

cdr3_aa: ASSTNTARWPQH
v_call: TRBV19
j_call: TRBJ1-5

cdr3_aa: ASSLVVGLESSYEQY
v_call: TRBV5-1
j_call: TRBJ2-7

cdr3_aa: ASSRQGTYEQY
v_call: TRBV6-6
j_call: TRBJ2-7

cdr3_aa: ASTNYRDTLNTEAF
v_call: TRBV5-1
j_call: TRBJ1-1

cdr3_aa: ASSQDASWKNYGYT
v_call: TRBV4-3
j_call: TRBJ1-2

cdr3_aa: ASSLVNEQF
v_call: TRBV11-2
j_call: TRBJ2-1

cdr3_aa: ASSDRDYEQY
v_call: TRBV6-5
j_call: TRBJ2-7

cdr3_aa: ASSLNSGTSTDTQY
v_call: TRBV7-2
j_call: TRBJ2-3